These 26 T cell receptor beta chains share one sample of origin, sequenced in a study of T cells after yellow fever vaccination. TCRdb called the 5' RACE reads again in MiXCR, with one record for every CDR3 protein. Of under 200,000 distinct CDR3 sequences detected, around 7.3% appear once; the ten largest clones hold approximately 2.5%. Sequenced material: CD4+ T cells sorted from PBMCs, taken about 5 days after the first yellow fever vaccination. The receptors derive from a man aged 18 to 30 who received the YFV17D yellow fever vaccine.

The chain has TRBV20-1 and TRBJ1-2, with 7 bases identical to TRBD1. The CDR3 length is 14 residues. In germline, CDR1 is DFQATT, CDR2 SNEGSKA (reference sequence). V shed 0 bases and J 5 bases; nucleotides not matched to a gene: 6. CDR3 coding DNA: TGCAGTGCTAGAGATCAGGGGGTCCGGTATGGCTACACCTTC. Amino acids: CSARDQGVRYGYTF.

Worth noting for this clonotype: A much larger clone differs by one base, so this may be a read error. The chain links TRBV5-1 to TRBJ1-2, with D hard to call. The germline V gene encodes CDR1 SGHRS and CDR2 YFSETQ. Between the trimmed V and J ends, which lost 4 bases and 7 bases, there was a span of 20 bases. This CDR3 has 15 residues. CDR3 bases: TGCGCCAGCAGCCACAACGGAAAGGGAGCAGGTGGCTACACCTTC. Translating gives CASSHNGKGAGGYTF.

This clonotype has at least ten counts. The rearrangement links TRBV5-6 to TRBJ1-5; TRBD1 might be the D (5 bases). Trimming left V 2 bases short and J 7 bases short, with 19 bases between. This CDR3 is built from 16 residues. Germline CDR1 is SGHDT and CDR2 is YYEEEE. The DNA of the CDR3 is TGTGCCAGCAGCTTCAGGGTTGGAGGGTTCAGGCAGCCCCAGCATTTT. Amino acids: CASSFRVGGFRQPQHF.

Many counts were recorded for this clonotype. V is TRBV7-2 and J is TRBJ2-5; 9 positions agree with TRBD2. Trimming cost V 4 bases and J 1 base; bases outside gene matches: 1. The CDR3 is 14 residues long. Germline-derived CDR1 and CDR2 are SGHTA and FQGNSA. The chain's CDR3 is CASSSGLAQETQYF. The CDR3 DNA reads TGTGCCAGCAGCTCGGGACTAGCCCAAGAGACCCAGTACTTC. Full variable domain (missing parts from reference TRBV7-2 and TRBJ2-5): GAGVSQSPSNKVTEKGKDVELRCDPISGHTALYWYRQSLGQGLEFLIYFQGNSAPDKSGLPSDRFSAERTGGSVSTLTIQRTQQEDSAVYLCASSSGLAQETQYFGPGTRLLVL.

This clonotype was seen ten or more times. The chain joins TRBV5-6 to TRBJ2-7; TRBD2 aligns across 7 bases. This CDR3 is 14 amino acids long. Trimming took 0 bases from V and 3 from J; bases not matched to a gene: 3. Germline assignment: CDR1 SGHDT and CDR2 YYEEEE. CDR3 amino acids: CASSLVGRGYEQYF. CDR3 bases: TGTGCCAGCAGCTTGGTAGGGAGGGGCTACGAGCAGTACTTC.

This clonotype appeared a few times. This sequence joins TRBV2 and TRBJ1-4, with D perhaps matching TRBD1 (5 bases). V lost 4 bases and J lost 4, with 10 bases in between. The CDR3 length is 14 residues. Germline V gene lookup returns CDR1 SNHLY and CDR2 FYNNEI. CDR3 sequence: CASSARQGNEKLFF. CDR3 in DNA: TGTGCCAGCAGTGCGAGGCAGGGTAATGAAAAACTGTTTTTT.

This clonotype has only a few counts. The rearrangement joins TRBV18 to TRBJ1-5, with a possible D match to TRBD1 (5 bases). The CDR3 extends over 14 amino acids. Deletions cut 2 bases from V and 6 bases from J, with 11 bases between. Germline-derived CDR1 and CDR2 are KGHSH and LQKENI. DNA for the CDR3: TGTGCCAGCTCACCAGGACCTAGGGGTCAGCCCCAGCATTTT. It codes for CASSPGPRGQPQHF. Full variable domain (outside the CDR3, taken from reference TRBV18 and TRBJ1-5): NAGVMQNPRHLVRRRGQEARLRCSPMKGHSHVYWYRQLPEEGLKFMVYLQKENIIDESGMPKERFSAEFPKEGPSILRIQQVVRGDSAAYFCASSPGPRGQPQHFGDGTRLSIL.

This clonotype was seen a handful of times. The chain joins TRBV3-1 to TRBJ1-5; unclear D gene. Deletions cut 8 bases from V and 0 bases from J, with 11 bases between. This CDR3 has 14 residues. Germline CDR1 LGHDT, CDR2 YNNKEL (reference sequence). The CDR3 protein is CASGRGYSNQPQHF. For the CDR3, the DNA is TGTGCCAGCGGCCGGGGTTATAGCAATCAGCCCCAGCATTTT.

This clonotype occurred many times. The rearrangement joins TRBV20-1 to TRBJ1-6; D unclear. The CDR3 spans 12 residues. Germline loops: CDR1 DFQATT, CDR2 SNEGSKA (reference sequence). Trimming took off 6 bases at V and 5 bases at J, with 8 bases between the two ends. The CDR3 DNA is TGCAGTGCCTCCACGGATAATTCACCCCTCCACTTT. Encoded protein: CSASTDNSPLHF.

This clonotype was seen repeatedly, ten times or more. The CDR3 coding sequence is TGTGCCAGCAGTTTTGGGCAGGGGATCAACGAGCAGTACTTC. Protein: CASSFGQGINEQYF. The chain links TRBV12-3 or TRBV12-4 to TRBJ2-7; tentative D call: TRBD1 (6 bases). Trimming shortened V by 3 bases and J by 5 bases, and 14 bases separated the two germline ends. The CDR3 contains 14 residues.

This rearrangement joins TRBV5-1 to TRBJ1-2, with D unclear. V lost 3 bases and J 9 bases, leaving 12 bases between the germline ends. The germline V gene encodes CDR1 SGHRS and CDR2 YFSETQ. This CDR3 contains 12 residues. DNA of the CDR3: TGCGCCAGCAGCTCGACACTCATAAGCTACACCTTC. Translating gives CASSSTLISYTF.

At least ten counts were recorded for this clonotype. The chain links TRBV5-1 to TRBJ1-1; possibly TRBD1 for D (6 bases). This CDR3 comprises 13 residues. Trimming pared 3 bases from V and 4 bases from J, leaving 10 bases between. Per the germline V gene, CDR1 is SGHRS and CDR2 is YFSETQ. The CDR3 region has the DNA TGCGCCAGCAGCTCGGGGGCCACCACTGAAGCTTTCTTT. It specifies CASSSGATTEAFF. Drawing the rest from reference TRBV5-1 and TRBJ1-1, the complete variable domain is KAGVTQTPRYLIKTRGQQVTLSCSPISGHRSVSWYQQTPGQGLQFLFEYFSETQRNKGNFPGRFSGRQFSNSRSEMNVSTLELGDSALYLCASSSGATTEAFFGQGTRLTVV.

There are many counts of this clonotype. The CDR3 DNA follows: TGTGCCAGCAGCTCCTCGGGACAGGGGCAGTATTTT. This translates into CASSSSGQGQYF. V usage is TRBV7-2 and J usage is TRBJ2-3, with 9 nucleotides matching TRBD1. Germline CDR1 reads SGHTA; CDR2 reads FQGNSA. V lost 4 bases and J lost 11; bases outside the gene matches: 4. CDR3 length: 12 amino acids.

This clonotype came up a few times. V usage is TRBV5-4 and J usage is TRBJ2-5; possibly TRBD1 for D (6 bases). Trimming took off 0 bases at V and 1 base at J, with 10 bases between the two ends. The V gene's germline CDR1 is SGHNT and CDR2 YYREEE (reference sequence). The CDR3 runs 15 residues. CDR3 bases: TGTGCCAGCAGCTTGGCCACAGGGCCCCAAGAGACCCAGTACTTC. Its protein product is CASSLATGPQETQYF.

In its sample, this clonotype was seen many times. The V gene is TRBV9, the J gene TRBJ2-1; D is possibly TRBD2 (6 bases). V lost 0 bases, J lost 6 bases, and 13 bases lay in between. The CDR3 spans 15 residues. Germline-derived CDR1 and CDR2 are SGDLS and YYNGEE. CDR3 residues: CASSVGPGGVNEQFF. CDR3 coding DNA: TGTGCCAGCAGCGTAGGACCGGGCGGGGTCAATGAGCAGTTCTTC.

V is TRBV28 and J is TRBJ1-4; D is undetermined. The CDR3 extends over 14 amino acids. The germline V and J ends were trimmed by 6 bases and 7 bases, with 15 bases remaining between them. Germline lookup yields CDR1 MDHEN and CDR2 SYDVKM. The DNA of the CDR3 is TGTGCCAGCAGCCCGACCACACTACCTGAAAAACTGTTTTTT. As protein: CASSPTTLPEKLFF.

The rearrangement uses TRBV10-1 and TRBJ1-2, with D possibly TRBD1 on 5 matching bases. The CDR3 totals 12 residues. The V and J ends lost 6 bases and 7 bases respectively, with 12 bases between them. CDR1 and CDR2 from the germline V gene are WNHNN and SYGVQD (reference sequence). CDR3 DNA sequence: TGCGCCAGCAGCCAAGGGACTACTGGCTACACCTTC. Its protein product is CASSQGTTGYTF.

The V call is TRBV5-1, the J call TRBJ1-2; D might be TRBD1 (5 bases). This CDR3 is 12 amino acids long. The germline V gene has CDR1 SGHRS and CDR2 YFSETQ. V lost 1 base and J lost 8, with 9 bases in between. CDR3 sequence: CASSLSGRGYTF. DNA for the CDR3: TGCGCCAGCAGCTTGTCGGGGCGCGGCTACACCTTC.

This chain uses TRBV5-1 with TRBJ1-6; TRBD1 might be the D (5 bases). The length of the CDR3 is 14 residues. Germline CDR1 and CDR2: SGHRS and YFSETQ. The V gene lost 0 bases and the J gene lost 7 bases, with 8 bases spanning the gap. CDR3 sequence reads: CASSLEGTNSPLHF. In DNA, the CDR3 is TGCGCCAGCAGCTTGGAAGGGACCAATTCACCCCTCCACTTT.

This clonotype showed up just a few times. The rearrangement joins TRBV5-1 to TRBJ2-5, with TRBD2 identical over 7 bases. The CDR3 has 15 amino acids. Germline CDR1 and CDR2: SGHRS and YFSETQ. V gave up 3 bases and J gave up 3 bases; unmatched junction bases: 8. In DNA, the CDR3 is TGCGCCAGCAGCTGGGTTTCGGCGGGGGAAGAGACCCAGTACTTC. It translates to CASSWVSAGEETQYF. Variable domain in full (rest from reference TRBV5-1 and TRBJ2-5): KAGVTQTPRYLIKTRGQQVTLSCSPISGHRSVSWYQQTPGQGLQFLFEYFSETQRNKGNFPGRFSGRQFSNSRSEMNVSTLELGDSALYLCASSWVSAGEETQYFGPGTRLLVL.

The table lists this clonotype with many counts. The chain links TRBV5-1 to TRBJ2-1; D is unclear. The CDR3 has 14 amino acids. V was cut by 3 bases and J by 0 bases, with 7 bases left in between. CDR1 and CDR2 from the germline V gene are SGHRS and YFSETQ. CDR3 in amino acids: CASSSTASYNEQFF. CDR3 DNA sequence: TGCGCCAGCAGCTCTACAGCCTCCTACAATGAGCAGTTCTTC.

The V gene is TRBV5-4, the J gene TRBJ1-1; D ambiguous. Trimming took 4 bases from V and 2 from J, leaving 15 bases between them. Germline values: CDR1 SGHNT, CDR2 YYREEE (reference sequence). This CDR3 region has 15 residues. The CDR3 loop is CASSRGFLDNTEAFF. CDR3 bases: TGTGCCAGCAGCCGTGGGTTCCTGGACAACACTGAAGCTTTCTTT.

The V and J genes are TRBV6-1 and TRBJ1-6, with TRBD1 matching 7 bases. V dropped 6 bases and J dropped 9; count of bases not matched to a gene: 11. The V gene's germline CDR1 is MNHNS and CDR2 SASEGT. There are 15 residues in the CDR3. The CDR3 nucleotides read TGTGCCAGCAGCTTTAGGGGGACAGCGGGTTCACCCCTCCACTTT. This encodes CASSFRGTAGSPLHF.

The J gene is TRBJ2-2, the V gene TRBV7-9; TRBD1 is a possible D gene (6 bases). Germline V gene data show CDR1 as SEHNR and CDR2 as FQNEAQ (reference sequence). Trimming took off 3 bases at V and 3 bases at J, with 11 bases between the two ends. The CDR3 totals 15 residues. CDR3 in amino acids: CASSFRDIYTGELFF. DNA of the CDR3: TGTGCCAGCAGCTTCCGGGACATTTACACCGGGGAGCTGTTTTTT.

This clonotype was picked up many times. The rearrangement uses TRBV19 and TRBJ1-5, with D perhaps matching TRBD1 (6 bases). Germline CDR1 reads LNHDA; CDR2 reads SQIVND (reference sequence). The CDR3 is 15 amino acids. The germline V and J ends were trimmed by 5 bases and 3 bases, with 14 bases remaining between them. The CDR3 DNA sequence: TGTGCCAGTAGTCCCGTAGGGGGGACCAATCAGCCCCAGCATTTT. This codes for CASSPVGGTNQPQHF.

This clonotype showed up many times. The chain links TRBV20-1 to TRBJ2-3, with 7 bases lining up with TRBD2. The CDR3 length is 14 residues. Trimming removed 3 bases from V and 3 bases from J; junction bases left unmatched: 6. Germline CDR1 and CDR2: DFQATT and SNEGSKA (reference sequence). The CDR3 reads CSARSGLGTDTQYF. CDR3 in DNA: TGCAGTGCTAGGTCAGGACTAGGGACAGATACGCAGTATTTT.